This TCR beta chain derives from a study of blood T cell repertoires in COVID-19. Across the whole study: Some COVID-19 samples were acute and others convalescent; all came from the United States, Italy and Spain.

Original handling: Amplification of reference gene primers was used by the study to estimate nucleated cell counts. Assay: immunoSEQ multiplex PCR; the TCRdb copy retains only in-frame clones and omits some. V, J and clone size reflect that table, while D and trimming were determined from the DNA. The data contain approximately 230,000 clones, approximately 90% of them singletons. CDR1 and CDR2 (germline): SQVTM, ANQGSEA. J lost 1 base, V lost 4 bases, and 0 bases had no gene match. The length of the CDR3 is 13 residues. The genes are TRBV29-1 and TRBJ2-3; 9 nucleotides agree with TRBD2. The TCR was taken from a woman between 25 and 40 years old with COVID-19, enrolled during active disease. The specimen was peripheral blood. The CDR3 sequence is CSVGTSGTDTQYF. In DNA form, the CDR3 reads TGCAGCGTTGGGACTAGCGGCACAGATACGCAGTATTTT.